This T cell receptor beta chain came from a study of identifying expanded T cells in peripheral blood. Study-level findings and limits: Two-week clone count variance significantly increased as total template count grew.

No infections or other immune events were documented during collection. Profiling relied on immunoSEQ multiplex PCR, and the TCRdb table lists in-frame clones only, not all of them. Of around 80,000 clones listed, almost 90% are singletons. This clone was seen a handful of times. The target antigen is unknown. Germline V gene lookup returns CDR1 LGHNA and CDR2 YSLEER. V lost 3 bases to trimming and J lost 2 bases; unmatched junction nucleotides: 4. The CDR3 is 15 residues long. Sequencing was performed on blood. The chain links TRBV4-3 to TRBJ1-2, with 9 bases identical to TRBD1. This receptor was identified in a person between 18 and 75 years old in good health. In DNA, the CDR3 is TGCGCCAGCAGCCAGTCCGGGACAGGGAACTATGGCTACACCTTC. This gives the protein CASSQSGTGNYGYTF.